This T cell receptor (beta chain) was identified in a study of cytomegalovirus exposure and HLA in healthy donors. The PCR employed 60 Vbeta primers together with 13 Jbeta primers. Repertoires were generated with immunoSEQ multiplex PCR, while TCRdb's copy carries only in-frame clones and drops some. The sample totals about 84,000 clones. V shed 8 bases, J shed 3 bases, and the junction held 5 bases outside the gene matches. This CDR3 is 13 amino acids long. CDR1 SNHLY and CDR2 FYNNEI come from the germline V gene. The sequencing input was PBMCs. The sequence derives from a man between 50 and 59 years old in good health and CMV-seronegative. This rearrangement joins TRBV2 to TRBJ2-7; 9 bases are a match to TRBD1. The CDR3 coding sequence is TGTGCCAGCGGAGGGACAGGGTACTACGAGCAGTACTTC. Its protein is CASGGTGYYEQYF.